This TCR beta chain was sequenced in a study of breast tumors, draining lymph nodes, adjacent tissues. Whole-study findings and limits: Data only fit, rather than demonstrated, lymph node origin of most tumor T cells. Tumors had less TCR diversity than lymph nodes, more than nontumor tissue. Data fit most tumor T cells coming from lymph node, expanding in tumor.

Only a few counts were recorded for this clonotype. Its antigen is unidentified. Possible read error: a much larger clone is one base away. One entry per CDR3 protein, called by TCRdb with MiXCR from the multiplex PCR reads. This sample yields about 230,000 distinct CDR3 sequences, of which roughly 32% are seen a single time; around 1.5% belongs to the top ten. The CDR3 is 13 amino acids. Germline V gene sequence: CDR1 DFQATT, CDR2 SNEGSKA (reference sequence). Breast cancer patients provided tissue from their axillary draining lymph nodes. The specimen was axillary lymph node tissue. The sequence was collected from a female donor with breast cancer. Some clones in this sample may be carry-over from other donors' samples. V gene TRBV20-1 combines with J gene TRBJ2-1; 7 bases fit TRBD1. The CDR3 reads CSASEGAYNAQFF. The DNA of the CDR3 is TGCAGTGCTAGCGAGGGGGCTTACAATGCGCAGTTCTTC.